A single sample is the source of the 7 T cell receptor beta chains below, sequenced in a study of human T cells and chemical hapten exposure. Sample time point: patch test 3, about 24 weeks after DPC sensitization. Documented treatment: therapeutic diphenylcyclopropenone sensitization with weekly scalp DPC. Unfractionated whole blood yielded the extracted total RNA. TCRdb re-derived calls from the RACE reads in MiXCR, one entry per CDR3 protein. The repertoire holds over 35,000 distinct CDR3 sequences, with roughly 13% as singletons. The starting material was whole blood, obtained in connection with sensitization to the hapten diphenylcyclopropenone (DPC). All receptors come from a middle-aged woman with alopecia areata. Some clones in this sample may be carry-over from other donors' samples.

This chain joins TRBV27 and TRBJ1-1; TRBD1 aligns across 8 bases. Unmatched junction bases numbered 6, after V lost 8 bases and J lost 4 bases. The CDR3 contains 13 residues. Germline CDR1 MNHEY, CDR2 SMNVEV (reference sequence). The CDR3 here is CASGRTGFTEAFF. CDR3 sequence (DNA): TGTGCCAGCGGCCGGACAGGGTTCACTGAAGCTTTCTTT.

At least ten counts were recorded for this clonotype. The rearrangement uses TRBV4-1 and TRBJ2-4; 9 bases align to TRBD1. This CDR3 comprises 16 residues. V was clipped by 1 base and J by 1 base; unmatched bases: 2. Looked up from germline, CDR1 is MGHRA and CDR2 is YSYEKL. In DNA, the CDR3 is TGCGCCAGCAGCCAAGGGGACAGGGCCGCCAAAAACATTCAGTACTTC. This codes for CASSQGDRAAKNIQYF.

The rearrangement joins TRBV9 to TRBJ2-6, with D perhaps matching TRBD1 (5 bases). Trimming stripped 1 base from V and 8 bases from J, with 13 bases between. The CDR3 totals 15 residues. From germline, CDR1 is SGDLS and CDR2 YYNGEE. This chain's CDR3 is CASSVRGLLSNVLTF. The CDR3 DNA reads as TGTGCCAGCAGCGTAAGGGGCCTCTTGTCCAACGTCCTGACTTTC.

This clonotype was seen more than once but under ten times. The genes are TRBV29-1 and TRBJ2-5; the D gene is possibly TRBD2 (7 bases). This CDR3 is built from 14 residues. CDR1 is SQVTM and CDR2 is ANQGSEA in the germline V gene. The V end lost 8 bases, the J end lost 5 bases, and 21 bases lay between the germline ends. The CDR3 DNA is TGCAGCTCCCGAAGGGGGGGCCAGGGGGAGACCCAGTACTTC. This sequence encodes CSSRRGGQGETQYF.

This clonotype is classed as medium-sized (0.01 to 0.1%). Here the CDR3 DNA reads TGTGCCAGCAGTCCCCGGGGGCCTAGCAATCAGCCCCAGCATTTT. Translating gives CASSPRGPSNQPQHF. This chain uses TRBV27 with TRBJ1-5; tentatively, D is TRBD1 (6 bases). CDR1 is MNHEY and CDR2 is SMNVEV in the germline V gene (reference sequence). The V gene lost 5 bases and the J gene lost 0 bases, with 11 bases spanning the gap. The CDR3 sequence is 15 residues long.

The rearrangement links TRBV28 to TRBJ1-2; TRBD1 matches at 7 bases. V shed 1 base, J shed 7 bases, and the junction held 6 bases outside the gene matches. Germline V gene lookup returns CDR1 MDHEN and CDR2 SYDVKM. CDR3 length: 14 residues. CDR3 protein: CASSLLYRGSGYTF. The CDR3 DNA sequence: TGTGCCAGCAGTTTATTGTACAGGGGTAGTGGCTACACCTTC.

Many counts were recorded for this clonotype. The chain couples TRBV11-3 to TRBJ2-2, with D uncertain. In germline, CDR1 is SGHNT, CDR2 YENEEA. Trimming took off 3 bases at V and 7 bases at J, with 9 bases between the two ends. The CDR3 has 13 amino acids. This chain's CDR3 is CASSFTGDGELFF. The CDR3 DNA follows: TGTGCCAGCAGCTTCACTGGAGACGGGGAGCTGTTTTTT.